This section outlines one TCR beta chain sequence together with its context. Its antigen remains unidentified. No base quality information exists; no much larger clone differs at one position. These data are taken from a study of blood T cell repertoires in COVID-19 (dated by TCRdb to the early 2020s). Regarding the complete study: Collaborator samples came from the United States, Italy and Spain and covered acute and convalescent phases of COVID-19. The prospective study material was composed of cDNA or gDNA derived from T cells, B-cell-depleted T cells, or PBMCs. Deeply sampled blood TCRbeta repertoires from subjects exposed to, actively infected with, or recovered from COVID-19 were included in the dataset. The repertoires were released in a freely available public database intended as a resource for research on the immune response to SARS-CoV-2. The samples were drawn from the first 160 participants of the ongoing ImmuneRACE study and from under 1,500 subjects provided by 6 global collaborators. Nearly every sample came with metadata listing a de-identified subject ID, COVID-19 status, age in years and sex. HLA class I and class II types, where available, came from metadata supplied by the sample provider rather than from assay-based typing. The paper's findings and limits, for the study overall: The amount of clinical and demographic metadata varied by source and participant and was provided uncurated.

The collaborating institutions used their own protocols to collect whole blood in K2EDTA tubes. Collaborator samples were shipped for TCRbeta analysis as frozen whole blood, isolated PBMCs, or DNA extracted from either sample type. The CDR3 numbers 13 residues from cysteine through phenylalanine. The kept DNA is CDR3 alone, 39 bases in frame from the first base. At the junction V is shortened by 4 bases and J by 12 bases; bases outside the gene matches: 6. Taken from the germline V gene, the CDR1 and CDR2 loops are MGHDK and SYGVNS. The immunoSEQ Assay, a bias-controlled multiplex PCR, was used to amplify TCRbeta CDR3 regions from genomic DNA. Regarding the original processing steps: Within the assay, amplification of reference gene primers was used to estimate how many nucleated cells each sample contained. Sequence reads were collapsed and filtered to measure the absolute abundance of every unique TCRbeta CDR3 rearrangement. For each sample, productive Simpson clonality was calculated as the square root of Simpson's diversity index over productive rearrangements. This is the immuneACCESS table as TCRdb keeps it, with only in-frame sequences that have V and J called. A part of the clones is gone; compared with another copy, unresolved V genes explain less than half, and the rest is unexplained. V and J calls plus clone size are reproduced from that table; the DNA served to infer D and trimming. The sample table lists more than 110,000 clones, approximately 84% of them with a count of one. 4% of the sample is held by the ten biggest clonotypes.

This TCR was sampled from a woman aged 55-75 years with acute or convalescent COVID-19. The chain is made from TRBV25-1 and TRBJ1-6; TRBD1 matches 7 bases in the middle. The sequencing input was peripheral blood. The CDR3 protein is CASSVGGREPLHF. At the DNA level, the sequence is TGTGCCAGCAGTGTAGGGGGCCGTGAACCCCTCCACTTT.